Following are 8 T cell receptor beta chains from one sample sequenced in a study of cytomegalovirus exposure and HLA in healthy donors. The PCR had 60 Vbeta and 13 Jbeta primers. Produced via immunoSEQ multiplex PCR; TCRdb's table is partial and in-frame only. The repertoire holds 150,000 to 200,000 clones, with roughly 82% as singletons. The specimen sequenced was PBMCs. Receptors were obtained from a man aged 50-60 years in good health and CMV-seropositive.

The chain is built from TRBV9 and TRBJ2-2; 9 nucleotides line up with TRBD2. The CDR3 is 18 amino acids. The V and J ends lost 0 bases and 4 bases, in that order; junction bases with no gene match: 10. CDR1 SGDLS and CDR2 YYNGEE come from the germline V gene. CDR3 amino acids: CASSVVSISSGITGELFF. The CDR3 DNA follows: TGTGCCAGCAGCGTAGTGTCAATTTCTAGCGGGATCACCGGGGAGCTGTTTTTT.

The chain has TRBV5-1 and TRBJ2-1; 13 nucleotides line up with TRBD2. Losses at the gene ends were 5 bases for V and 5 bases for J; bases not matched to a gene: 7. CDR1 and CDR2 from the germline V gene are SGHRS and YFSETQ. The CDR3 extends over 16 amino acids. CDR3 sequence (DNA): TGCGCCAGCAGACTAGGACTAGCGGGAGAGAACAATGAGCAGTTCTTC. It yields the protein CASRLGLAGENNEQFF.

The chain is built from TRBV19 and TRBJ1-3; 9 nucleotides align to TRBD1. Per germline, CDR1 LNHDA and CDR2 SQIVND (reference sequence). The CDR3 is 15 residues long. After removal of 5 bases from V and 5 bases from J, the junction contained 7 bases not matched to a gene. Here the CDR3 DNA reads TGTGCCAGTAGTGCTCCGGGACAGGGACGAAACACCATATATTTT. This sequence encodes CASSAPGQGRNTIYF.

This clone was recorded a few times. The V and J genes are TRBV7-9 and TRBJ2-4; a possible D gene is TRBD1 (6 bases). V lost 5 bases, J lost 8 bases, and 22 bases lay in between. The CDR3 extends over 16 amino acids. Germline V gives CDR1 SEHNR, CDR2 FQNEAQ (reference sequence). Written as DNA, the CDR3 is TGTGCCAGCAGCGTCCTCACAGGGATCCCCCAGGACATTCAGTACTTC. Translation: CASSVLTGIPQDIQYF.

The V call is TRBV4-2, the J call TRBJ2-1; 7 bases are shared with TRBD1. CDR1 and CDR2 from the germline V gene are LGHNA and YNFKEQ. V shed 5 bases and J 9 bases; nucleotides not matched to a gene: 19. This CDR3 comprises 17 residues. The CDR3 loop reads CASSSQTRGIAGSEQFF. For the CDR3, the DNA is TGTGCCAGCAGCTCCCAGACCAGGGGGATAGCAGGAAGTGAGCAGTTCTTC.

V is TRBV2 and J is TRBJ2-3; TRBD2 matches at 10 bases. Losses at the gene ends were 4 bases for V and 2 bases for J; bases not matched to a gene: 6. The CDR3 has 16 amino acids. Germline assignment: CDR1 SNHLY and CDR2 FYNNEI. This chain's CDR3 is CASSVFSGRVTDTQYF. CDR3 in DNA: TGTGCCAGCAGTGTTTTCAGCGGGAGGGTCACAGATACGCAGTATTTT.

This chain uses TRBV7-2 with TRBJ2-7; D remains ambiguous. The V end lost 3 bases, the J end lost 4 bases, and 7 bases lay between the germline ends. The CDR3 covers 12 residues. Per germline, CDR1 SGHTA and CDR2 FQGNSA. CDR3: CASSFSPYEQYF. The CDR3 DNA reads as TGTGCCAGCAGCTTTAGCCCTTACGAGCAGTACTTC.

Here the CDR3 DNA reads TGCGCCAGCAGCCCCCTGGGGCAGGGAAGTTCCAACTATGGCTACACCTTC. Protein sequence: CASSPLGQGSSNYGYTF. The J gene is TRBJ1-2, the V gene TRBV4-1; D is possibly TRBD1 (5 bases). V shed 4 bases and J shed 2 bases, with 20 bases lying between them. This CDR3 has 17 residues. Germline assignment: CDR1 MGHRA and CDR2 YSYEKL.